This T cell receptor beta chain was observed in a study of technical replicates of blood from a few donors. TCRdb's copy holds only in-frame clones and misses some; the assay was immunoSEQ multiplex PCR. The profile covers over 70,000 clones, with around 96% appearing a single time and 0.2% taken by the ten largest. Germline assignment: CDR1 MDHEN and CDR2 SYDVKM. The ends lost 4 bases at V and 4 bases at J; junction bases unmatched: 10. This CDR3 is built from 16 residues. This clonotype was sampled from a human donor in good health. Sequenced: T cells isolated from PBMCs. The genes are TRBV28 and TRBJ2-1; 7 nucleotides align to TRBD1. The CDR3 DNA is TGTGCCAGCAGTTCGACAGGGAATACTCCATACAATGAGCAGTTCTTC. It is translated as CASSSTGNTPYNEQFF.